The sequence of this T cell receptor beta chain was determined in a study of identical twins. Whole-study results and caveats: Cross-sectional statistical analysis was relied on for the conclusions, without the same donors being followed.

Unique molecular identifiers were present on the cDNA, and a universal primer site came from template switching. TCRdb reprocessed the 5' RACE reads with MiXCR, giving one entry per CDR3 protein. The sample has 450,000 or so distinct CDR3 sequences, 14% seen once; the top ten hold roughly 0.5%. The table lists this clonotype with a few counts. The antigen is not known. V was shortened by 1 base and J by 5 bases, with 15 bases between the two germline ends. The CDR3 runs 15 residues. In germline, CDR1 is MGHRA, CDR2 YSYEKL. The sample also formed part of further work on yellow fever vaccine responses in identical twins.

The origin of this receptor is a woman younger than 35 in good health. The sequenced sample consisted of CD4+ T cells sorted from blood. V usage is TRBV4-1 and J usage is TRBJ2-7, with D perhaps TRBD1 (5 bases). This CDR3 is CASSQVGTGVDEQYF. The CDR3 region has the DNA TGCGCCAGCAGCCAAGTAGGAACAGGTGTGGACGAGCAGTACTTC.